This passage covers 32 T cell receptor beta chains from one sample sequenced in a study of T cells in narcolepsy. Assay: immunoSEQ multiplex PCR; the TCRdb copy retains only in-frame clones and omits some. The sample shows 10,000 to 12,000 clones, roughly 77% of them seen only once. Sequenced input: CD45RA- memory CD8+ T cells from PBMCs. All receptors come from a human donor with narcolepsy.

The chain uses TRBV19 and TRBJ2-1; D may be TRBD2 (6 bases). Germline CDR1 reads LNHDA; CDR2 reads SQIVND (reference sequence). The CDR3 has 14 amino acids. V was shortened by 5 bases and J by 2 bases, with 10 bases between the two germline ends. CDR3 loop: CASSGGLPYNEQFF. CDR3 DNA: TGTGCCAGTAGTGGGGGACTTCCCTACAATGAGCAGTTCTTC.

The chain's CDR3 is CASSLGGTTEQYF. The CDR3 nucleotides read TGCGCCAGCAGCTTGGGGGGTACTACCGAGCAGTACTTC. The chain couples TRBV5-1 to TRBJ2-7; no reliable D call. Germline V gene sequence: CDR1 SGHRS, CDR2 YFSETQ. This CDR3 region has 13 residues. Trimming left V 0 bases short and J 6 bases short, with 10 bases between.

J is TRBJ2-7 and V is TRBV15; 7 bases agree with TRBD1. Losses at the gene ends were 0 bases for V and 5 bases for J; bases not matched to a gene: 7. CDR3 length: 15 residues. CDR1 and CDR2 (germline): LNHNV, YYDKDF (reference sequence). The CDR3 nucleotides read TGTGCCACCAGCAGAGAGACAGGGAATCCGAACGAGCAGTACTTC. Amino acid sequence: CATSRETGNPNEQYF.

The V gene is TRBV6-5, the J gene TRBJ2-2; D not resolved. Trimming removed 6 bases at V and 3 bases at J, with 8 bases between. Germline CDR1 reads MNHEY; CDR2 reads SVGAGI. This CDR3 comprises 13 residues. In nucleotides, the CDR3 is TGTGCCAGCAGCAGGCATGACACCGGGGAGCTGTTTTTT. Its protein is CASSRHDTGELFF.

CDR3 amino acids: CASTPGGETYNEQFF. The CDR3 bases are TGTGCCAGCACGCCCGGGGGGGAGACCTACAATGAGCAGTTCTTC. This chain connects TRBV9 to TRBJ2-1, with TRBD2 identical over 8 bases. Germline loops: CDR1 SGDLS, CDR2 YYNGEE. The CDR3 contains 15 residues. With 6 bases clipped from V and 2 bases from J, the junction kept 7 bases outside the gene matches.

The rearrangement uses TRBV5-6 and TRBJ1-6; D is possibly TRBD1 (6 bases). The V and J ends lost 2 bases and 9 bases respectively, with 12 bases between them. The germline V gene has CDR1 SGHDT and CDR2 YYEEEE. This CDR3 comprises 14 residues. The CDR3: CASSLVGGGSPLHF. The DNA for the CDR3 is TGTGCCAGCAGCTTAGTTGGGGGCGGTTCACCCCTCCACTTT.

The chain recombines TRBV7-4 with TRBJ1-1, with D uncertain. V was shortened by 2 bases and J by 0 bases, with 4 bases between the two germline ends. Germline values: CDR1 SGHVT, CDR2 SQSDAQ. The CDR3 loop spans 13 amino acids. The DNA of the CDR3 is TGTGCCAGCAGCTTATCGTTGAACACTGAAGCTTTCTTT. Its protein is CASSLSLNTEAFF.

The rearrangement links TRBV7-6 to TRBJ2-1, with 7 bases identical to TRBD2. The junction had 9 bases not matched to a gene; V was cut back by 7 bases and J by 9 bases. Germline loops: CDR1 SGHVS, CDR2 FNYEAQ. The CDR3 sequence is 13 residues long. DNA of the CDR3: TGTGCCAGCAATCCCGGGGGGAGTAGTGAGCAGTTCTTC. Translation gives CASNPGGSSEQFF.

CDR3 sequence: CASSGGPRSEAFF. The CDR3 DNA sequence: TGTGCCAGCAGCGGAGGACCTCGGAGTGAAGCTTTCTTT. The gene calls are TRBV9 and TRBJ1-1; D is unresolved. Germline V gene lookup returns CDR1 SGDLS and CDR2 YYNGEE. V gave up 3 bases and J gave up 7 bases, with 13 bases separating them. This CDR3 has 13 amino acids.

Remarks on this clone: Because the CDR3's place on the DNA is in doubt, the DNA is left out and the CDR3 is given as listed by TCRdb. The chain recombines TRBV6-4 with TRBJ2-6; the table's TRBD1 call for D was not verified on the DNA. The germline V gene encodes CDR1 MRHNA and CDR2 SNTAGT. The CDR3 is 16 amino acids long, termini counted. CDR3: CASSSSTGSGANVLTF.

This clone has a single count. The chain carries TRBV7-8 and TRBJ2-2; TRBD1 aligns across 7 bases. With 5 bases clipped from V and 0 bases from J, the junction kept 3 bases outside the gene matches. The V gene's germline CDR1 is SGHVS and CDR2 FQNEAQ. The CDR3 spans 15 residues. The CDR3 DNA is TGTGCCAGCAGCCGGGACAGAGCGAACACCGGGGAGCTGTTTTTT. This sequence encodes CASSRDRANTGELFF.

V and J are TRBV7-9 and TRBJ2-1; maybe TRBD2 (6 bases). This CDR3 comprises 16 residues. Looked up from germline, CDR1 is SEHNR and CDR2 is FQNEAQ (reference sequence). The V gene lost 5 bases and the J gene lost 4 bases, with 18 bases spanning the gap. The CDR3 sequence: CASSPLGGASYNEQFF. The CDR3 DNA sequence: TGTGCCAGCAGCCCGCTCGGGGGAGCGTCTTACAATGAGCAGTTCTTC.

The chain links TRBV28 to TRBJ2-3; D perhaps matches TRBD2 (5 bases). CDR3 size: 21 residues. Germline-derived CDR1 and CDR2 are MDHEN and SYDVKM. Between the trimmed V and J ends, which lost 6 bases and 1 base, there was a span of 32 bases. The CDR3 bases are TGTGCCAGCAGCTATGAACCGGAGGTCATCCTACCTCTCGATGGCACAGATACGCAGTATTTT. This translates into CASSYEPEVILPLDGTDTQYF.

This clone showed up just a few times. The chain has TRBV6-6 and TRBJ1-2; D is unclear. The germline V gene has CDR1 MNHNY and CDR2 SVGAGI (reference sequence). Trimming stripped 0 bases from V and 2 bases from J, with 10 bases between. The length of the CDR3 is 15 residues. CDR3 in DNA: TGTGCCAGCAGTTACTCGACCTGGGAAAACTATGGCTACACCTTC. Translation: CASSYSTWENYGYTF.

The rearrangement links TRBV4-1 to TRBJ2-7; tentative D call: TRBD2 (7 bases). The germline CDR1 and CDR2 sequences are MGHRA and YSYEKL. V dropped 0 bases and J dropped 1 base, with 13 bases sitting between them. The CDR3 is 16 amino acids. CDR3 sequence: CASSQEGGRGSYEQYF. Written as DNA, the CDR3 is TGCGCCAGCAGCCAAGAAGGGGGGCGGGGGTCCTACGAGCAGTACTTC.

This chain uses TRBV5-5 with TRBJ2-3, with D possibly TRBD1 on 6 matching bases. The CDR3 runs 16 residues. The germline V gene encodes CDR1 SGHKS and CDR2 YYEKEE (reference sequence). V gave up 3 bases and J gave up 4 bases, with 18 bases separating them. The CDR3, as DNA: TGTGCCAGCAGCTCTTCAGGGGTCGGGTTTGCAGATACGCAGTATTTT. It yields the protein CASSSSGVGFADTQYF.

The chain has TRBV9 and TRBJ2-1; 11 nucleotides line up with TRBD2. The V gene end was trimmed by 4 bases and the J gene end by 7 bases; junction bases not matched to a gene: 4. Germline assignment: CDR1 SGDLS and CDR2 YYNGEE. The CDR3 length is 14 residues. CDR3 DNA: TGTGCCAGCAGCACTAGCGGGGGTCGGAATGAGCAGTTCTTC. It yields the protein CASSTSGGRNEQFF.

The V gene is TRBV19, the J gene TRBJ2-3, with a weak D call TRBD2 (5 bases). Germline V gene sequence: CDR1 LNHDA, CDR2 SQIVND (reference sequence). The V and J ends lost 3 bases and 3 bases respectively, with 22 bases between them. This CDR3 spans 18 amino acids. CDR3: CASSMSPLNGISTDTQYF. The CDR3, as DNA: TGTGCCAGTAGTATGTCCCCTCTTAACGGGATAAGTACAGATACGCAGTATTTT.

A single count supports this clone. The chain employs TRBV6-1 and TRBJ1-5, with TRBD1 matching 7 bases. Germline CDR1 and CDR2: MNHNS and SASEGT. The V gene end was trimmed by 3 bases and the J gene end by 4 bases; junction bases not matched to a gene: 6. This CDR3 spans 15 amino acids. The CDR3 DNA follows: TGTGCCAGCAGTGATTCGGCAGGGGGAAATCAGCCCCAGCATTTT. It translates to CASSDSAGGNQPQHF.

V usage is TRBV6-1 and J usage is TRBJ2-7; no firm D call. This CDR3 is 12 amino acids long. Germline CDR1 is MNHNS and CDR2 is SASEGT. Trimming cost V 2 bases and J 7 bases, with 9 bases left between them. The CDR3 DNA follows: TGTGCCAGCAGTGAATTAAATGGAGAGCAGTACTTC. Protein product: CASSELNGEQYF.

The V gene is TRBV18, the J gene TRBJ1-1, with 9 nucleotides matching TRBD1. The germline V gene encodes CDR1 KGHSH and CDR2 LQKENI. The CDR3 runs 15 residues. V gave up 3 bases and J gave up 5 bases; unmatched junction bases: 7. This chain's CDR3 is CASSPPSGTGTEAFF. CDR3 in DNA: TGTGCCAGCTCACCCCCCTCCGGGACAGGGACTGAAGCTTTCTTT.

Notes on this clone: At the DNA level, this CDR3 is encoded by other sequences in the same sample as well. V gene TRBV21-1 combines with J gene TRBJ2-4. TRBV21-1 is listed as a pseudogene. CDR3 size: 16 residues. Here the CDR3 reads CASSTYRRAAKNIQYF. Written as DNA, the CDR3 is TGTGCCAGCAGCACCTACAGGCGGGCGGCCAAAAACATTCAGTACTTC.

The CDR3 is CASSGEDEEYEQYF. The CDR3 DNA reads TGTGCCAGCAGCGGAGAGGATGAGGAGTACGAGCAGTACTTC. The genes are TRBV5-4 and TRBJ2-7; D gene ambiguous. V was shortened by 4 bases and J by 4 bases, with 15 bases between the two germline ends. CDR1 is SGHNT, CDR2 YYREEE, per germline (reference sequence). This CDR3 has 14 amino acids.

CDR3 bases: TGTGCCAGCAGTTCCCCGACTACTGAAGCTTTCTTT. This translates into CASSSPTTEAFF. This chain connects TRBV6-5 to TRBJ1-1; D is undetermined. Germline V gene sequence: CDR1 MNHEY, CDR2 SVGAGI. The ends were cut back, 4 bases at V and 5 bases at J, with 8 bases in the middle. The CDR3 contains 12 residues.

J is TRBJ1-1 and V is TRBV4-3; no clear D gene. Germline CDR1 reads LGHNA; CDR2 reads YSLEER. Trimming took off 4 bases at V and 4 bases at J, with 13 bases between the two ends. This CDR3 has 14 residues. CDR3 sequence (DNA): TGCGCCAGCAGCCCCTGGACGTCGGCCACTGAAGCTTTCTTT. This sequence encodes CASSPWTSATEAFF.

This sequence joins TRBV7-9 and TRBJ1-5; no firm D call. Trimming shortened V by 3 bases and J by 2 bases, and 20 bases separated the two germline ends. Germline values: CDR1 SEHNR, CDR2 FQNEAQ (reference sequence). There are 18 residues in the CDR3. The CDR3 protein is CASSFRGSIMKGNQPQHF. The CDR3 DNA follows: TGTGCCAGCAGCTTCCGAGGGTCGATCATGAAGGGCAATCAGCCCCAGCATTTT. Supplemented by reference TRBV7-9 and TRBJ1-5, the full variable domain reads DTGVSQNPRHKITKRGQNVTFRCDPISEHNRLYWYRQTLGQGPEFLTYFQNEAQLEKSRLLSDRFSAERPKGSFSTLEIQRTEQGDSAMYLCASSFRGSIMKGNQPQHFGDGTRLSIL.

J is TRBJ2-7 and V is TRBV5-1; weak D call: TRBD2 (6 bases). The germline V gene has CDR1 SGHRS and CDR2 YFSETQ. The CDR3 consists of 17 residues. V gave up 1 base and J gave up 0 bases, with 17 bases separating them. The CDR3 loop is CASSLPGDDLGSYEQYF. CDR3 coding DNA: TGCGCCAGCAGCTTGCCGGGGGACGACTTGGGCTCCTACGAGCAGTACTTC.

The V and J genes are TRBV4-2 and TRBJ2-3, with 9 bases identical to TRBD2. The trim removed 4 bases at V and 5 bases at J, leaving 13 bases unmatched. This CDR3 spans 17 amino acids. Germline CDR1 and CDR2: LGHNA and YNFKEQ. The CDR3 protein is CASSPTLGGGAGDTQYF. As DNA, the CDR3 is TGTGCCAGCAGCCCCACCCTTGGCGGGGGGGCCGGAGATACGCAGTATTTT.

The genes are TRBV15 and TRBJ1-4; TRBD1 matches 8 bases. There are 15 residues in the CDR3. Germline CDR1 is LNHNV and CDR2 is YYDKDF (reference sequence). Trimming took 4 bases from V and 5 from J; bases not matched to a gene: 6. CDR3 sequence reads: CATSIRGQANEKLFF. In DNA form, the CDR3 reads TGTGCCACCAGCATACGGGGACAGGCCAATGAAAAACTGTTTTTT.

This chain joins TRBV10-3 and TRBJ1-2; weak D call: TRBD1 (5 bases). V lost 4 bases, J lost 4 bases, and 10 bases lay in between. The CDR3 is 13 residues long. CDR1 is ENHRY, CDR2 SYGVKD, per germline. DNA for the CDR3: TGTGCCATCAGTGGGACTGACAGCTATGGCTACACCTTC. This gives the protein CAISGTDSYGYTF.

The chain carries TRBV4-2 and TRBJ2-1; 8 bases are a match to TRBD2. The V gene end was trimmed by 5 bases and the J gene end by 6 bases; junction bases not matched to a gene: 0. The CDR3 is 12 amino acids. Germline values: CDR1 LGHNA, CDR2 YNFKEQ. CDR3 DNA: TGTGCCAGCAGCGGACTAGCCAATGAGCAGTTCTTC. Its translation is CASSGLANEQFF.

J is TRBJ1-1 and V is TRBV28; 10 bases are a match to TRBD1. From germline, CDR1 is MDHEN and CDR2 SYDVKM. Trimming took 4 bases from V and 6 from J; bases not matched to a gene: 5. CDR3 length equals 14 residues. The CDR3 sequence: CASSYGTGVAEAFF. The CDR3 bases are TGTGCCAGCAGTTACGGGACAGGGGTGGCTGAAGCTTTCTTT.